Included here is one T cell receptor (beta chain) sequence, with context. Its antigen remains unknown. This sample was taken from a study of post-analysis software for immune sequencing data. The CDR3 is 16 residues long. Per the germline V gene, CDR1 is GTSNPN and CDR2 is SVGIG (reference sequence). Regarding the study as a whole: Controls had lower frequencies than patients of four or five TRBV segments, which included TRBV5-6, TRBV5-1 and TRBV20-1.

Researchers reported that TCR beta cDNA libraries carried unique molecular identifiers. TCRdb re-called the PCR reads through MiXCR, storing one row per CDR3 protein. Of around 770,000 distinct CDR3 sequences listed, roughly 46% are singletons. The chain carries TRBV30 and TRBJ2-4, with D maybe TRBD1 (5 bases). The J call is in doubt because the DNA end fits TRBJ2-7 better. Material for sequencing was blood. The receptor was derived from a girl between 5 and 17 years old with multiple sclerosis. CDR3 DNA sequence: TGTGCCTGGAGTGTACCCGTGGCAGGGAATCTACACGAGCAGTACTTC. Amino acids: CAWSVPVAGNLHEQYF.